A single sample is the source of the 15 T cell receptor beta chains below, sequenced in a study of blood T cells in healthy people across ages. PCR was performed a second time for roughly 7 to 12 cycles using a sample-barcoded 5' primer and a J-beta primer mix. TCRdb recomputed calls from the 5' RACE reads with MiXCR, one row per CDR3 protein. The table has 600,000 to 900,000 distinct CDR3 sequences, roughly 25% seen once. The data were also submitted as part of a second study, on T cells of mothers and their children.

The sample consisted of blood. These receptors originate from a boy between 10 and 17 years old in good health.

The genes are TRBV20-1 and TRBJ1-4, with a tentative D call TRBD1 (5 bases). Germline V CDR1 and CDR2: DFQATT, SNEGSKA (reference sequence). The V end was cut by 3 bases, the J end by 5 bases, with 16 bases between. CDR3 length: 15 residues. The CDR3 DNA reads as TGCAGTGCTAGCCCCCGGGGGGGGGGAAATGAAAAACTGTTTTTT. Protein: CSASPRGGGNEKLFF.

The gene calls are TRBV10-3 and TRBJ1-4, with 8 bases aligning to TRBD1. The CDR3 totals 15 residues. Germline V gene lookup returns CDR1 ENHRY and CDR2 SYGVKD. Trimming cost V 0 bases and J 7 bases; bases outside gene matches: 4. In DNA form, the CDR3 reads TGTGCCATCAGTGAGTCGAGGCAGGGGGCTGAAAAACTGTTTTTT. Protein product: CAISESRQGAEKLFF.

V and J are TRBV12-3 or TRBV12-4 and TRBJ2-7; TRBD1 might be the D (6 bases). This CDR3 has 15 residues. Trimming left V 3 bases short and J 2 bases short, with 14 bases between. This CDR3 is CASSFQGIGAYEQYF. The CDR3, as DNA: TGTGCCAGCAGTTTCCAGGGGATTGGAGCCTACGAGCAGTACTTC.

The chain combines TRBV3-1 with TRBJ2-4, with D perhaps TRBD1 (8 bases). The CDR3 extends over 20 amino acids. The germline gives CDR1 LGHDT, CDR2 YNNKEL (reference sequence). Trimming cost V 3 bases and J 6 bases, with 30 bases left between them. The CDR3 is CASSHATFGTGGSGINIQYF. CDR3 coding DNA: TGTGCCAGCAGCCACGCCACCTTTGGGACAGGAGGCAGCGGGATAAACATTCAGTACTTC.

Here the CDR3 reads CSVEEFNRDSYGYTF. CDR3 DNA sequence: TGCAGCGTTGAAGAGTTCAACAGGGACAGCTATGGCTACACCTTC. The V gene is TRBV29-1, the J gene TRBJ1-2; 7 bases agree with TRBD1. The CDR3 covers 15 residues. V trimming: 0 bases; J trimming: 4 bases; junction bases outside the gene matches: 8. CDR1 and CDR2 (germline): SQVTM, ANQGSEA.

This clonotype was counted a few times. V gene TRBV11-1 combines with J gene TRBJ2-1; 11 bases line up with TRBD2. The CDR3 consists of 17 residues. V trimming: 5 bases; J trimming: 1 base; junction bases outside the gene matches: 7. The germline gives CDR1 SGHAT, CDR2 FQDESV (reference sequence). For the CDR3, the DNA is TGTGCCAGCAGCGGATTTAGCGGGGGGGATTCCTACAATGAGCAGTTCTTC. Translation: CASSGFSGGDSYNEQFF. The variable domain in full, with the rest retrieved from reference TRBV11-1 and TRBJ2-1, is EAEVAQSPRYKITEKSQAVAFWCDPISGHATLYWYRQILGQGPELLVQFQDESVVDDSQLPKDRFSAERLKGVDSTLKIQPAELGDSAMYLCASSGFSGGDSYNEQFFGPGTRLTVL.

This chain links TRBV9 with TRBJ2-7, with unresolved D. The CDR3 runs 12 residues. Trimming left V 4 bases short and J 7 bases short, with 12 bases between. In germline, CDR1 is SGDLS, CDR2 YYNGEE. CDR3 loop: CASSPSAEEQYF. CDR3 bases: TGTGCCAGCAGCCCCAGCGCGGAGGAGCAGTACTTC. Looking up the rest from reference TRBV9 and TRBJ2-7 gives the full variable domain: DSGVTQTPKHLITATGQRVTLRCSPRSGDLSVYWYQQSLDQGLQFLIQYYNGEERAKGNILERFSAQQFPDLHSELNLSSLELGDSALYFCASSPSAEEQYFGPGTRLTVT.

V and J are TRBV18 and TRBJ2-5; 9 nucleotides align to TRBD1. The tail of the sequence fits TRBJ2-1 better, so the J call may be wrong. Germline-derived CDR1 and CDR2 are KGHSH and LQKENI. The CDR3 consists of 17 residues. CDR3 DNA: TGTGCCAGCTCACCACCGAAAGGGGACAGGGAAAACAATGAGCAGTTCTTC. This translates into CASSPPKGDRENNEQFF.

Many counts were recorded for this clonotype. The rearrangement joins TRBV29-1 to TRBJ1-2; D ambiguous. Germline assignment: CDR1 SQVTM and CDR2 ANQGSEA. The CDR3 is 11 amino acids. Trimming took off 3 bases at V and 8 bases at J, with 10 bases between the two ends. The CDR3 here is CSVEGLGGYTF. In nucleotides, the CDR3 is TGCAGCGTTGAGGGCCTAGGGGGCTACACCTTC. The full variable domain, with the rest looked up from reference TRBV29-1 and TRBJ1-2, is SAVISQKPSRDICQRGTSLTIQCQVDSQVTMMFWYRQQPGQSLTLIATANQGSEATYESGFVIDKFPISRPNLTFSTLTVSNMSPEDSSIYLCSVEGLGGYTFGSGTRLTVV.

This clonotype has a handful of counts. Lacking the conserved final phenylalanine or tryptophan, this CDR3 likely reflects a read error. The V call is TRBV19, the J call TRBJ2-6; weak D call: TRBD1 (6 bases). In germline, CDR1 is LNHDA, CDR2 SQIVND (reference sequence). V was cut by 5 bases and J by 2 bases, with 10 bases left in between. The CDR3 length is 15 residues. The CDR3 region has the DNA TGTGCCAGTAGTTCCCACAGGGCTGGGGCCAACGTCCTGACTCTC. Amino acid sequence: CASSSHRAGANVLTL.

The V and J genes are TRBV11-2 and TRBJ2-1, with a weak D call TRBD2 (6 bases). V was clipped by 4 bases and J by 5 bases, with 21 bases between them. Per germline, CDR1 SGHAT and CDR2 FQNNGV. The CDR3 is 17 amino acids. The CDR3 coding sequence is TGTGCCAGCAGCTCCGGAGCAAAGACTAGGACCCACAATGAGCAGTTCTTC. Translated, it gives CASSSGAKTRTHNEQFF.

This clonotype was detected only a few times. The chain has TRBV7-9 and TRBJ1-4; a weak D match, TRBD1 (5 bases). V dropped 1 base and J dropped 0 bases, with 9 bases sitting between them. Germline values: CDR1 SEHNR, CDR2 FQNEAQ (reference sequence). This CDR3 contains 16 residues. This CDR3 reads CASSLVGDPTNEKLFF. DNA for the CDR3: TGTGCCAGCAGCTTAGTGGGGGACCCAACTAATGAAAAACTGTTTTTT.

The chain links TRBV28 to TRBJ2-5; D could derive from TRBD1 or TRBD2 (7 bases each). The CDR3 is 14 amino acids. Germline V lookup: CDR1 MDHEN, CDR2 SYDVKM. The V gene lost 8 bases and the J gene lost 5 bases, with 18 bases spanning the gap. In DNA, the CDR3 is TGTGCCAGCGGATTAGACAGGGAGGGGGAGACCCAGTACTTC. Translation gives CASGLDREGETQYF.

The chain employs TRBV6-5 and TRBJ2-5; 9 bases match TRBD2. CDR1 and CDR2 from the germline V gene are MNHEY and SVGAGI. CDR3 length equals 16 residues. Losses at the gene ends were 4 bases for V and 3 bases for J; bases not matched to a gene: 9. CDR3 in amino acids: CASSSHPGLAKETQYF. The CDR3 coding sequence is TGTGCCAGCAGTTCCCATCCGGGACTAGCTAAAGAGACCCAGTACTTC.

In this sample, this clonotype turned up a few times. The chain is built from TRBV20-1 and TRBJ2-1, with TRBD2 as a possible D gene (7 bases). V lost 0 bases and J 1 base, leaving 16 bases between the germline ends. Looked up from germline, CDR1 is DFQATT and CDR2 is SNEGSKA (reference sequence). The CDR3 is made up of 17 amino acids. Written as DNA, the CDR3 is TGCAGTGCTAGAGATGGGGGGGCGTATCAGTCCTACAATGAGCAGTTCTTC. Translating gives CSARDGGAYQSYNEQFF.